Sequencing of this T cell receptor beta chain was carried out in a study of blood T cell repertoires in COVID-19 (dated by TCRdb to 2019 to 2021). Some background on the complete study: Samples covering the acute and convalescent phases of COVID-19 were provided by collaborators in the United States, Italy and Spain. The material from the prospective study consisted of cDNA or gDNA derived from T cells, B-cell-depleted T cells, or PBMCs. The dataset comprised deeply sampled blood TCRbeta repertoires from subjects exposed to, actively infected with, or recovered from COVID-19. A freely available public database, intended as a resource for researchers studying the immune response to SARS-CoV-2, is where the repertoires were released. The samples were drawn from the first 160 participants of the ongoing ImmuneRACE study and from 1,254 subjects provided by 6 global collaborators. Sample metadata almost always included a de-identified subject ID, COVID-19 status, age in years and sex. Where available, HLA class I and class II types were taken from metadata supplied by the sample provider and were not determined by assay-based typing. Beyond this particular receptor, the publication reports: Clinical and demographic metadata were provided uncurated, with the amount varying by source and participant.

From the germline V gene, CDR1 is MDHEN and CDR2 is SYDVKM. The CDR3 starts with the cysteine, ends with the phenylalanine, and has 19 residues. Only the CDR3 portion is preserved as DNA: 57 bases, with reading frame beginning at the first base. Trimming costs V 4 bases and J 0 bases, and their ends lie 22 bases apart. This clone was found once. Its antigen remains undetermined. Base-call qualities are not available, and no considerably larger clone is one nucleotide away. TCRbeta CDR3 regions were amplified from genomic DNA by means of the immunoSEQ Assay, a bias-controlled multiplex PCR. The original methods were these. The number of nucleated cells in each sample was estimated from the amplification of reference gene primers within the assay. Sequence reads were collapsed and filtered to measure the absolute abundance of every unique TCRbeta CDR3 rearrangement. For each sample, productive Simpson clonality was calculated as the square root of Simpson's diversity index across productive rearrangements. Here the immuneACCESS table is served through TCRdb, limited to in-frame sequences with V and J called. Missing clones are a known gap in these copies; in checked studies unresolved V genes cover under half, and the rest lacks a known reason. V and J calls and clone size are those listed in that table; D and trimming were worked out from the DNA. The sample yields fewer than 110,000 clones; more than 75% were counted once. Roughly 12% of the sample goes to the ten largest clones.

Each collaborating institution followed its own protocols to collect whole blood in K2EDTA tubes. For TCRbeta analysis, collaborator samples were shipped as frozen whole blood, as isolated PBMCs, or as DNA extracted from either sample type. This TCR derives from a woman in her thirties with acute or convalescent COVID-19. Sequencing used peripheral blood. Recombination joined TRBV28 with TRBJ1-5; TRBD1 is possibly the D segment (5 matching bases). The CDR3 has the sequence CASSSRQMFFRYSNQPQHF. The nucleotides read TGTGCCAGCAGTTCTAGACAGATGTTCTTTCGATATAGCAATCAGCCCCAGCATTTT.